Listed below are T cell receptor beta chains from one sample, sequenced in a study of blood T cells in healthy people across ages. TCRdb re-called the 5' RACE reads through MiXCR, storing one row per CDR3 protein. The sample consists of roughly 2 million distinct CDR3 sequences, roughly 52% of them appearing once. Sequenced: blood. These receptors all stem from a woman aged 40 to 50 in good health. The CDR3 runs from the conserved cysteine through the conserved F or W. Only part of the rows carry a size: once, few, many, or a class if the clone is expanded.

v_gene	abundance	j_gene	CDR3aa
TRBV7-2	-	TRBJ1-2	CASSSFLGQHYGYTF
TRBV6-6	-	TRBJ2-1	CASSTRTPKNEQFF
TRBV10-2	-	TRBJ2-1	CASSRLAGIAYNEQFF
TRBV9	few	TRBJ1-6	CASSVGHLYNSPLHF
TRBV20-1	-	TRBJ2-1	CSARVRTGINEQFF
TRBV7-2	-	TRBJ2-7	CASGGAVDEQYF
TRBV21-1	-	TRBJ2-3	CASSKLRSGTRVQGDTQYF
TRBV21-1	few	TRBJ1-5	CASSKVSRGLSQPQHF
TRBV28	-	TRBJ2-5	CTSTPEFQYF
TRBV27	-	TRBJ2-7	CDSSAIAPGLGDEQYF
TRBV7-9	few	TRBJ2-1	CASSLGTGGRYDEQFF
TRBV6-6	-	TRBJ2-3	CASSNQDRGVTDTQYF